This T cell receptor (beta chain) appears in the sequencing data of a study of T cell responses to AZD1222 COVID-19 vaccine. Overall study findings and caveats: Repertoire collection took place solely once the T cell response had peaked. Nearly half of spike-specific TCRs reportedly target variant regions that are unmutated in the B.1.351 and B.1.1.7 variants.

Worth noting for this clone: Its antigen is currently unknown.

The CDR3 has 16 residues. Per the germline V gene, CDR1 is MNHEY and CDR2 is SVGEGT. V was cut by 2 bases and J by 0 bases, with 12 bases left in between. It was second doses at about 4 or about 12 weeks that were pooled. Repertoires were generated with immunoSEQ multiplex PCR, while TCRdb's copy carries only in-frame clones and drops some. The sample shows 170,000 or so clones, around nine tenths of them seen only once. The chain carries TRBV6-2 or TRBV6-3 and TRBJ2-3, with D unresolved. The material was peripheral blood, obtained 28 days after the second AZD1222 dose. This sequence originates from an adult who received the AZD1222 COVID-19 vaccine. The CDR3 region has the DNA TGTGCCAGCAGTTACGGCTCTAGTTCAAGCACAGATACGCAGTATTTT. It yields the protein CASSYGSSSSTDTQYF.